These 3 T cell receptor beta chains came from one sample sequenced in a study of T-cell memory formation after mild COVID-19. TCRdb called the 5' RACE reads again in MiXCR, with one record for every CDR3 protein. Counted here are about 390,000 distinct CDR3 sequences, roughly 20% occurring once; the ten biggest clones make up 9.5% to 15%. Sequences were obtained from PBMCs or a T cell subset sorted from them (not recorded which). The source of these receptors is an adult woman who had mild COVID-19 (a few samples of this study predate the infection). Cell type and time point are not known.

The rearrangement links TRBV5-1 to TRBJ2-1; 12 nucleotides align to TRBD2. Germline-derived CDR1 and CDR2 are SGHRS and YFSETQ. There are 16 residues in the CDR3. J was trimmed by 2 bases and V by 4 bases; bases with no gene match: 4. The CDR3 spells CASSIGLAGTYNEQFF. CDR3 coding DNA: TGCGCCAGCAGCATAGGACTAGCGGGGACCTACAATGAGCAGTTCTTC.

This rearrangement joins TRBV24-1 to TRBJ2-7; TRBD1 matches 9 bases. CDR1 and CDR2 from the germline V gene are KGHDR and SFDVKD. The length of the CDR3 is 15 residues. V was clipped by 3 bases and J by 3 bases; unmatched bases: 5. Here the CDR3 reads CATSDARDRDYEQYF. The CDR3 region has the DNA TGTGCCACCAGTGATGCCAGGGACAGGGACTACGAGCAGTACTTC.

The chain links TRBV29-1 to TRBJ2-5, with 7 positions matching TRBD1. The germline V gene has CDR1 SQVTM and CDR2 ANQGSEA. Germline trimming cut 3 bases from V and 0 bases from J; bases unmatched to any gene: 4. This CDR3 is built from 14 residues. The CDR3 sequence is CSVEMTGHQETQYF. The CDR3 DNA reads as TGCAGCGTTGAGATGACAGGGCACCAAGAGACCCAGTACTTC.